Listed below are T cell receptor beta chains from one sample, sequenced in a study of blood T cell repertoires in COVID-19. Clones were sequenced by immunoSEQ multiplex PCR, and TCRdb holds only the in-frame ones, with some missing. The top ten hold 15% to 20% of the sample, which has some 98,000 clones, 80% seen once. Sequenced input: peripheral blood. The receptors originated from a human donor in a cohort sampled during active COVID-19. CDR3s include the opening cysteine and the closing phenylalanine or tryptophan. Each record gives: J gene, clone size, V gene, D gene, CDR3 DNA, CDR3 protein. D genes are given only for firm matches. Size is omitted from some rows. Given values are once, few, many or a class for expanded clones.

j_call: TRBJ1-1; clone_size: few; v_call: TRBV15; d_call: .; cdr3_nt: TGTGCCACCAGCAGATTGAGGACTGAAGCTTTCTTT; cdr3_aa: CATSRLRTEAFF
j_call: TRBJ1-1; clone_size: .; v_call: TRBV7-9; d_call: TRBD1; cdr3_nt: TGTGCCAGCAGCTTCACAGGGGGCACTGAAGCTTTCTTT; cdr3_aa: CASSFTGGTEAFF
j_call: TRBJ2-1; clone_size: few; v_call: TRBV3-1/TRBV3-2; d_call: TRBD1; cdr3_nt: TGTGCCAGCAGCCAAGTGGACAGGTTTGGCAATGAGCAGTTCTTC; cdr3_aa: CASSQVDRFGNEQFF
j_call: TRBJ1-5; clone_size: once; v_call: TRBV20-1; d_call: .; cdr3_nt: TGCAGTGCTAGTACAACCCAGCCCCAGCATTTT; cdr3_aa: CSASTTQPQHF
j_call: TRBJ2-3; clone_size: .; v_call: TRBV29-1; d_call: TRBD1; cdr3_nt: TGCAGCGTGAACCGGGACAGCCCACCGCAGTATTTT; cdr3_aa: CSVNRDSPPQYF
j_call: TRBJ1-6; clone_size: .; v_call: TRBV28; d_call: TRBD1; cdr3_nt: TGTGCCAGCAGTTTCCCGGGACAGAGAATCCTCCACTTT; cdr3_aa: CASSFPGQRILHF
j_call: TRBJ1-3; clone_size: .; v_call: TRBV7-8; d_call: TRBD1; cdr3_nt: TGTGCCAGCAGCGGTGGGGGGCAGGGGGCTGGAAACACCATATATTTT; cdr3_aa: CASSGGGQGAGNTIYF
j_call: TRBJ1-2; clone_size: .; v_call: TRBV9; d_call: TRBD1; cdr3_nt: TGTGCCAGCAGCGTAGCCCCCTGGGACAGGGGGCATGGCTACACCTTC; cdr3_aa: CASSVAPWDRGHGYTF
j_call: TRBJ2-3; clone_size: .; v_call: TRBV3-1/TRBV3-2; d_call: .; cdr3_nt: TGTGCCAGCAAGAGAGGAAGCACAGATACGCAGTATTTT; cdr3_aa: CASKRGSTDTQYF
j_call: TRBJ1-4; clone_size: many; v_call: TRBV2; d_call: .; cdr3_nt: TGTGCCAGCAGTGAAGCCGGGGGATCTAGTAGTGAAAAACTGTTTTTT; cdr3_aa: CASSEAGGSSSEKLFF
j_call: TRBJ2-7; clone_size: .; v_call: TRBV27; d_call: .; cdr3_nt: TGTGCCAGCAGTTTGGGCCAGGGCCTCGAGCAGTACTTC; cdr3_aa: CASSLGQGLEQYF
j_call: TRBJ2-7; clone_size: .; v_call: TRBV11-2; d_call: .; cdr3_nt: TGTGCCAGCAGCTTAGGAATAGGGGGAGGGGGGAGCTCCTACGAGCAGTACTTC; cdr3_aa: CASSLGIGGGGSSYEQYF
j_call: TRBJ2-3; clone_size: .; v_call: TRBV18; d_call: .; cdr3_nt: TGTGCCAGCTCACCACCAACAGGGGGCGGTCTAGCGGGACGGAGCACAGATACGCAGTATTTT; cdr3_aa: CASSPPTGGGLAGRSTDTQYF
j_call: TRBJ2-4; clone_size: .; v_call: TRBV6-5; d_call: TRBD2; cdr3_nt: TGTGCCACCCAGCTAACGGGAGGGAACATTCAGTACTTC; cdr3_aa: CATQLTGGNIQYF
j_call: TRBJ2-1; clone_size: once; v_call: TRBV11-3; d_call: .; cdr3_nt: TGTGCCAGCAGCCGCTACGACTCCTACAATGAGCAGTTCTTC; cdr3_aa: CASSRYDSYNEQFF
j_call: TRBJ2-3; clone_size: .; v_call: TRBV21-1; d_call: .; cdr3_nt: TGTGCCAGCAGCAAAGTTGCGCGGGAGAGCCGCACAGATACGCAGTATTTT; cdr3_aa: CASSKVARESRTDTQYF
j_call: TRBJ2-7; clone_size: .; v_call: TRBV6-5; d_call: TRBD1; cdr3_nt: TGTGCCAGCAGCAGGGACAGGGGAGTGTACGAGCAGTACTTC; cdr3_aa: CASSRDRGVYEQYF
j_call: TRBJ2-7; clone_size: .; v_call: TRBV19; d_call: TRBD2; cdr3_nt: TGTGCCAGTAGCGTCGCTAGCGGGATACTCCCCTACGAGCAGTACTTC; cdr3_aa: CASSVASGILPYEQYF
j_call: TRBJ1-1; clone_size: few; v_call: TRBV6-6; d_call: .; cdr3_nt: TGTGCCAGCAGAGCAGGGTCCGCCACTGAAGCTTTCTTT; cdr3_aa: CASRAGSATEAFF
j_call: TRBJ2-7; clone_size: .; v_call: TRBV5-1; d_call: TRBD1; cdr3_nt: TGCGCCAGCAACCCAGGACAGGTAGGCGAGCAGTACTTC; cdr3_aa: CASNPGQVGEQYF
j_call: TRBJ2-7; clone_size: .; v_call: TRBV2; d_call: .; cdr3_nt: TGTGCCAGCGCCAGGTCCCTCCTCTACGAGCAGTACTTC; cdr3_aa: CASARSLLYEQYF
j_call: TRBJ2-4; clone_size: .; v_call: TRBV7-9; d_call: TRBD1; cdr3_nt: TGTGCCAGCACCCTCGGTGGGGGACAGGGTGGGGCCAAAAACATTCAGTACTTC; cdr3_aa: CASTLGGGQGGAKNIQYF
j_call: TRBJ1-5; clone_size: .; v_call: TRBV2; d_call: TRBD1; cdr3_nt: TGTGCCAGCAGTTTGGACAGGGGGGGGAATCAGCCCCAGCATTTT; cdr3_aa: CASSLDRGGNQPQHF
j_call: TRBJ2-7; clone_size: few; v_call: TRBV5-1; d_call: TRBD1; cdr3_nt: TGCGCCAGCAGCTGGACAGGGGCCCAGAGAGGCGAGCAGTACTTC; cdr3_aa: CASSWTGAQRGEQYF
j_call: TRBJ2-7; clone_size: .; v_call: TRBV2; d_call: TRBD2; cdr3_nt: TGTGCCAGCAGTGAACTAGCGGGAGGGGAGCAGTACTTC; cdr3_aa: CASSELAGGEQYF
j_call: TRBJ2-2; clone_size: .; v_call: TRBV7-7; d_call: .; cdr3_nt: TGTGCCAGCAGCCCGGGCGCGCTTGGCGGGACCGGGGAGCTGTTTTTT; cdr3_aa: CASSPGALGGTGELFF
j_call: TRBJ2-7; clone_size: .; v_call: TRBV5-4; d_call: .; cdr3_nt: TGTGCCAGCAGCTGGGGGCAGAGCTACGAGCAGTACTTC; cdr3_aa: CASSWGQSYEQYF
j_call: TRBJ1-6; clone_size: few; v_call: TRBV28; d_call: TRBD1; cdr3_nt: TGTGCCAGCAATCGACAGGGGAGGTCACCCCTCCACTTT; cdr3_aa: CASNRQGRSPLHF
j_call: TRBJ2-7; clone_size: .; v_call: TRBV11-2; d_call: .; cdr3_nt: TGTGCCAGCAGCTTAGAGTGGGCCGCCTACGAGCAGTACTTC; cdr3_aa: CASSLEWAAYEQYF
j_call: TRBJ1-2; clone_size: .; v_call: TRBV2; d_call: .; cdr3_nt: TGTGCCAGCAGTGAGGGGGCGAGCTATGGCTACACCTTC; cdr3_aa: CASSEGASYGYTF
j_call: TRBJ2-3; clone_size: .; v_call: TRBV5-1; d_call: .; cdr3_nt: TGCGCCAGCAGCTCCGGAGGGGATACGCAGTATTTT; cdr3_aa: CASSSGGDTQYF
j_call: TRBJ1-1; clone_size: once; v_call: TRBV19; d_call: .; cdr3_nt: TGTGCCAGTAGTTCCCGACAAACAGGTCGTGAAGCTTTCTTT; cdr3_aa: CASSSRQTGREAFF
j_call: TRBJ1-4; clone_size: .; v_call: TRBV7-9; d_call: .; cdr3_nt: TGTGCCAGCAGCTTGCGGGTTGAAAAACTGTTTTTT; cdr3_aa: CASSLRVEKLFF
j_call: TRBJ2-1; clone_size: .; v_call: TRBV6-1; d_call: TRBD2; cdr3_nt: TGTGCCAGCAGTGAAAGTATAGCGGGAGATGAGCAGTTCTTC; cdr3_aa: CASSESIAGDEQFF
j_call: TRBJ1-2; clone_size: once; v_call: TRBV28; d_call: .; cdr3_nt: TGTGCCAGCGGCTTACCAACCAGCTATGGCTACACCTTC; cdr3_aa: CASGLPTSYGYTF
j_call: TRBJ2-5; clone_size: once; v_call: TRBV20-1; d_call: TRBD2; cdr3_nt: TGCAGTGCTAGTCTAGCGGGGGCTGGCGGAGAGACCCAGTACTTC; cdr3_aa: CSASLAGAGGETQYF
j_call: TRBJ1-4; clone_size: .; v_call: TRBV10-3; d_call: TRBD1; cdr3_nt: TGTGCCATCAGTGATGGGGACAGGGTTGAAAAACTGTTTTTT; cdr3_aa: CAISDGDRVEKLFF
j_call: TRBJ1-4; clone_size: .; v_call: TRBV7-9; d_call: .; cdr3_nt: TGTGCCAGCAGCTTAGGCGACAGGTTTGGGGAAAAACTGTTTTTT; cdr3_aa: CASSLGDRFGEKLFF
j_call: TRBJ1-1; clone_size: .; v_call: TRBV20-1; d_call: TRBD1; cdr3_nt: TGCAGTGCTACTGACAGGGGAGATGGAGCTTTCTTT; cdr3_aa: CSATDRGDGAFF
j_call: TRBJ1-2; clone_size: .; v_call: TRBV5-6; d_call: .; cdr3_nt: TGTGCCAGCAGCCTGGTGGGGTCAGGGTCGGTCGGCTACACCTTC; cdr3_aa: CASSLVGSGSVGYTF
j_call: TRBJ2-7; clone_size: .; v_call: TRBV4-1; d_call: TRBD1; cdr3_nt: TGCGCCAGCAGCCAAGGGACAGGGGCATCCTTGGGCTCCTACGAGCAGTACTTC; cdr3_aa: CASSQGTGASLGSYEQYF
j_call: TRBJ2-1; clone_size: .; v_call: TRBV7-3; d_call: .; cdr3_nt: TGTGCCAGCAGCTTTCGGGCTCGGGGTTACAATGAGCAGTTCTTC; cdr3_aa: CASSFRARGYNEQFF
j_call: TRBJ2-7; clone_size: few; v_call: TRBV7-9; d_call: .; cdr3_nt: TGTGCCAGCAGCTGGTCGGGGTCCGAGCAGTACTTC; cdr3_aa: CASSWSGSEQYF
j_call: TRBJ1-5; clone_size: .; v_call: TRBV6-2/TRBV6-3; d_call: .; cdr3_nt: TGTGCCAGCAGTTACGGGCAGGGTGGACAGCCCCAGCATTTT; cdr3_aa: CASSYGQGGQPQHF
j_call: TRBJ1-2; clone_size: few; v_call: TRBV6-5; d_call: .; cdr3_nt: TGTGCCAGCAGTTACTCGAACGGGGTCGGTGGCTACACCTTC; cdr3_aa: CASSYSNGVGGYTF
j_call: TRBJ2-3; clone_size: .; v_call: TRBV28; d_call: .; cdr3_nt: TGTGCCAGCAGAACCCAACAAGATACGCAGTATTTT; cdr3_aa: CASRTQQDTQYF
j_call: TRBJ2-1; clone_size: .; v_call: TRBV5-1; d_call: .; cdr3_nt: TGCGCCAGCAGCCTGAGCGGAGCGCAGTTCTTC; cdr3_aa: CASSLSGAQFF
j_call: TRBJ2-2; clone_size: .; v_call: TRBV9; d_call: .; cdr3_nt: TGTGCCAGCAGCCTTCAGGCGAAAAACACCGGGGAGCTGTTTTTT; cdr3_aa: CASSLQAKNTGELFF
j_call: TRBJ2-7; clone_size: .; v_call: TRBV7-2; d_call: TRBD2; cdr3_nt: TGTGCCAGCAGCTTTGCTAGCGGGAATTACGAGCAGTACTTC; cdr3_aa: CASSFASGNYEQYF
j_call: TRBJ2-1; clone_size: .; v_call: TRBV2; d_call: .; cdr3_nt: TGTGCCAGCAGAATACCCGGGACTTCCATCAATGAGCAGTTCTTC; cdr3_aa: CASRIPGTSINEQFF
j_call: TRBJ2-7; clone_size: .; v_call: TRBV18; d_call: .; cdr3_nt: TGTGCCAGCTCGCACAGGGAGAATTACGAGCAGTACTTC; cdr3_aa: CASSHRENYEQYF
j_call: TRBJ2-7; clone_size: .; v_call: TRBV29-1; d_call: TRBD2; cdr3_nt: TGCAGCGGGGGACTAGCGGGAGGGCCGAACGAGCAGTACTTC; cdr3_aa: CSGGLAGGPNEQYF
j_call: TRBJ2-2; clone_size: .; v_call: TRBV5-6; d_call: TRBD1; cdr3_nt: TGTGCCAGCAGCCGGTGGGGACAGGGGTCTGGTGGGGAGCTGTTTTTT; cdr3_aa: CASSRWGQGSGGELFF
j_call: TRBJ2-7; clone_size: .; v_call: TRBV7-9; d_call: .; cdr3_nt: TGTGCCAGCGAGCTTGGGCCTCTCGAGCAGTACTTC; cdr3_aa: CASELGPLEQYF